This T cell receptor beta chain was captured in a study of Graves' ophthalmopathy and Graves' hyperthyroidism. Ophthalmopathy was moderately-to-severely active, CAS at least 3, NOSPECS at least 4, lasting under 3 months. RNA transcripts were the source from which TCR beta CDR3 regions were amplified. Second-round multiplex PCR came after first-round RT-PCR with HTBI primers. A single record per CDR3 protein comes from TCRdb applying MiXCR to the multiplex PCR reads. Of 450,000 or so distinct CDR3 sequences listed, roughly 14% are singletons. After removal of 3 bases from V and 5 bases from J, the junction contained 8 bases not matched to a gene. Per germline, CDR1 SGHVS and CDR2 FQNEAQ. The CDR3 contains 15 residues. This clonotype appeared many times.

The clonotype comes from a woman under 40 with Graves' ophthalmopathy. The sequenced sample was blood. The chain carries TRBV7-8 and TRBJ2-7; 9 bases align to TRBD2. The CDR3 DNA reads TGTGCCAGCAGCTTTCGGCTAGCGGGGTACAACGAGCAGTACTTC. Translating gives CASSFRLAGYNEQYF. The full variable domain, its missing parts supplied by reference TRBV7-8 and TRBJ2-7, is GAGVSQSPRYKVAKRGQDVALRCDPISGHVSLFWYQQALGQGPEFLTYFQNEAQLDKSGLPSDRFFAERPEGSVSTLKIQRTQQEDSAVYLCASSFRLAGYNEQYFGPGTRLTVT.